The source of this T cell receptor (beta chain) is a study of human T cells and chemical hapten exposure. The V end was cut by 5 bases, the J end by 5 bases, with 12 bases between. CDR1 is SEHNR and CDR2 is FQNEAQ in the germline V gene (reference sequence). The CDR3 consists of 13 residues. Time point specified: pre-sensitization, week 0. Treatment in this sample: therapeutic diphenylcyclopropenone sensitization with weekly scalp DPC. Blood, whole and unfractionated, served as the source for total RNA extraction. Individual cDNA molecules in this library carried unique molecular identifiers. Using its own MiXCR run on the RACE reads, TCRdb lists one record per CDR3 protein. The sample consists of about 50,000 distinct CDR3 sequences, roughly 10% of them appearing once.

The sequence was collected from a woman aged 30 to 39 with alopecia areata. Some clones in this sample may be carry-over from other donors' samples. The J gene is TRBJ1-1, the V gene TRBV7-9, with TRBD1 as a possible D gene (5 bases). This specimen consisted of whole blood, obtained in connection with sensitization to the hapten diphenylcyclopropenone (DPC). CDR3 in amino acids: CASSLGGKTEAFF. Written as DNA, the CDR3 is TGTGCCAGCAGCCTCGGGGGTAAGACTGAAGCTTTCTTT.